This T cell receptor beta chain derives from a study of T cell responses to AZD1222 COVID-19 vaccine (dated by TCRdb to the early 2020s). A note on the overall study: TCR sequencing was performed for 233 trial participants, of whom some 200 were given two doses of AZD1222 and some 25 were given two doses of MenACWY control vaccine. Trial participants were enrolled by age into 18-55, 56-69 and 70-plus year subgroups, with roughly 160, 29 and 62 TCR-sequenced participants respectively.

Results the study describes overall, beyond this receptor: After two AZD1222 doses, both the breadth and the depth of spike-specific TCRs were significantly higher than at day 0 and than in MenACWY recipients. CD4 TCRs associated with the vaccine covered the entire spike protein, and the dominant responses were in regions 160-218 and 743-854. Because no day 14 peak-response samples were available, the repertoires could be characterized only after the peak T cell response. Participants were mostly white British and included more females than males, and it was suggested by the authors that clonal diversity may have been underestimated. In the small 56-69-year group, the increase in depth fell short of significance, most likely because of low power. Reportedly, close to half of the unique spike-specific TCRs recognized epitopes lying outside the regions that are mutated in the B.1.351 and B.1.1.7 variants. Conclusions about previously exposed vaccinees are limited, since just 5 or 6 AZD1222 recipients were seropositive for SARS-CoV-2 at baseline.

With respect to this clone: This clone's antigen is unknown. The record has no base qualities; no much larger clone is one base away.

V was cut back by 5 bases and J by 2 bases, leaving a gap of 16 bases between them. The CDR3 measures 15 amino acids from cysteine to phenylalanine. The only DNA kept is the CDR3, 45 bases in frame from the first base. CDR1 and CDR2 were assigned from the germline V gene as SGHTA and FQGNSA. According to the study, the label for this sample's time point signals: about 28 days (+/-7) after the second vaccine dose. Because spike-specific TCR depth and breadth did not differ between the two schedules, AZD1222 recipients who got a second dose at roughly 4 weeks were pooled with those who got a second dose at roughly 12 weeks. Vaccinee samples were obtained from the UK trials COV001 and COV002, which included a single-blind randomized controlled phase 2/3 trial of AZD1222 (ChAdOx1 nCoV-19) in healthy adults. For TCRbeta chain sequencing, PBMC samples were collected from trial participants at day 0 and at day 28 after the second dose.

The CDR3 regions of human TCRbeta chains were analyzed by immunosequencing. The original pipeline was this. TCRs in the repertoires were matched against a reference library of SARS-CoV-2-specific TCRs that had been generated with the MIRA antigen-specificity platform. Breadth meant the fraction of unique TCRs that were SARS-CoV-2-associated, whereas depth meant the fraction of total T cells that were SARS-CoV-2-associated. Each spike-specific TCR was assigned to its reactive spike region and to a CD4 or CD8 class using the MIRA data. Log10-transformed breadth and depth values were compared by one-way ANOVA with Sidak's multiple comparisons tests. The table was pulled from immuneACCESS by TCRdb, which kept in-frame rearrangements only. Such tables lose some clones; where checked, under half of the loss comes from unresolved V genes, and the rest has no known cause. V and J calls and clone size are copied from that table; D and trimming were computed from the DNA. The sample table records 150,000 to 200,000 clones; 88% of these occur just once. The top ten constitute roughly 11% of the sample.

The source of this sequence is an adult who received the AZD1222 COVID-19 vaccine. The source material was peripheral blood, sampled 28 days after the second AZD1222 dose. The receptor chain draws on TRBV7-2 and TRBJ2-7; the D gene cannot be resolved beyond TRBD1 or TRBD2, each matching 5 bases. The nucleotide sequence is TGTGCCAGCAGCGATCGGGACGCCCTGGCCTACGAGCAGTACTTC. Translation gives CASSDRDALAYEQYF. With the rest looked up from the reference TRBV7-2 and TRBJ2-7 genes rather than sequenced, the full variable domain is GAGVSQSPSNKVTEKGKDVELRCDPISGHTALYWYRQSLGQGLEFLIYFQGNSAPDKSGLPSDRFSAERTGGSVSTLTIQRTQQEDSAVYLCASSDRDALAYEQYFGPGTRLTVT.